Listed below are T cell receptor beta chains from one sample, sequenced in a study of a mutant IDH1 vaccine in newly diagnosed glioma. Using immunoSEQ multiplex PCR, the repertoire was profiled, and TCRdb retains in-frame clones only, with some absent. The table lists some 120,000 clones, roughly 75% of them singletons, with 5.5% in the top ten. These receptors lack a known antigen. Material: PBMCs, obtained from a glioma patient whose treatment included an IDH1 peptide vaccine. The receptors stem from a man aged 40-55 years with glioma. The CDR3 runs from the conserved cysteine through the conserved F or W. D genes are given only for firm matches. Rows give clone size only sometimes, using once, few, many, or a class for an expanded clone.

v_gene: TRBV21-1
abundance: once
j_gene: TRBJ1-4
d_gene: -
CDR3nt: TGTGCCAGCAGGTTAATGCCCTTTGAAAAACTGTTTTTT
CDR3aa: CASRLMPFEKLFF

v_gene: TRBV6-5
abundance: few
j_gene: TRBJ1-5
d_gene: -
CDR3nt: TGTGCCAGCAGTTTGGGAACAAATCAGCCCCAGCATTTT
CDR3aa: CASSLGTNQPQHF

v_gene: TRBV11-3
abundance: -
j_gene: TRBJ2-2
d_gene: -
CDR3nt: TGTGCCAGCAGCCCCCTGACGGGTACTACCGGGGAGCTGTTTTTT
CDR3aa: CASSPLTGTTGELFF

v_gene: TRBV6-1
abundance: many
j_gene: TRBJ2-7
d_gene: -
CDR3nt: TGTGCCAGCAGCCCATCCTGGGCTACCTCCTACGAGCAGTACTTC
CDR3aa: CASSPSWATSYEQYF

v_gene: TRBV29-1
abundance: -
j_gene: TRBJ1-2
d_gene: -
CDR3nt: TGCAGCGTTGAAGATCTAGACGACCCGGCGGGCTATGGCTACACCTTC
CDR3aa: CSVEDLDDPAGYGYTF

v_gene: TRBV6-5
abundance: -
j_gene: TRBJ2-1
d_gene: -
CDR3nt: TGTGCCAGCACCTACCAAGGAAAAGAGAGGAATGAGCAGTTCTTC
CDR3aa: CASTYQGKERNEQFF

v_gene: TRBV25-1
abundance: -
j_gene: TRBJ2-7
d_gene: -
CDR3nt: TGTGCCAGCAGTGCTCTTACGGGGGAGCAGTACTTC
CDR3aa: CASSALTGEQYF

v_gene: TRBV19
abundance: -
j_gene: TRBJ1-5
d_gene: -
CDR3nt: TGTGCCAGTAGTTTAACTCCGGTCGGCTGGGGCAATCAGCCCCAGCATTTT
CDR3aa: CASSLTPVGWGNQPQHF

v_gene: TRBV4-3
abundance: -
j_gene: TRBJ2-1
d_gene: -
CDR3nt: TGCGCCAGCAGCCAAGAGGTTAAGGGGTTGGGCAATGAGCAGTTCTTC
CDR3aa: CASSQEVKGLGNEQFF

v_gene: TRBV6-6
abundance: -
j_gene: TRBJ1-5
d_gene: -
CDR3nt: TGTGCCAGCAGTTACATCGGCGGAGGCAATCAGCCCCAGCATTTT
CDR3aa: CASSYIGGGNQPQHF

v_gene: TRBV6-5
abundance: -
j_gene: TRBJ1-2
d_gene: -
CDR3nt: TGTGCCAGCAGAGGGACGGTCTATGGCTACACCTTC
CDR3aa: CASRGTVYGYTF

v_gene: TRBV5-1
abundance: -
j_gene: TRBJ2-7
d_gene: -
CDR3nt: TGCGCCAGCAGCTATAAACAGGGAGGGGGCTCCTACGAGCAGTACTTC
CDR3aa: CASSYKQGGGSYEQYF

v_gene: TRBV5-1
abundance: medium-sized
j_gene: TRBJ2-7
d_gene: -
CDR3nt: TGCGCCAGCAGCCTCGAAGCAGGGCTCCACGAGCAGTACTTC
CDR3aa: CASSLEAGLHEQYF

v_gene: TRBV4-2
abundance: -
j_gene: TRBJ1-4
d_gene: TRBD1
CDR3nt: TGTGCCAGCAGCCGACGGGACAGTGTGAATGAAAAACTGTTTTTT
CDR3aa: CASSRRDSVNEKLFF

v_gene: TRBV11-2
abundance: -
j_gene: TRBJ2-7
d_gene: TRBD2
CDR3nt: TGTGCCAGCAGCTCGACTAGCGGGGTCGAGCAGTACTTC
CDR3aa: CASSSTSGVEQYF